This entry describes one TCR beta chain. Its antigen is undetermined. This entry comes from a study of shared clonotypes between healthy human individuals. Study outcomes and limitations: Although depth was large, rarefaction showed that sequencing of the sorted subsets was incomplete. Clonotype sharing among donors likely depends on sequencing depth. Across subsets, estimated richness was generally greater for naive than for memory populations.

Trimming stripped 3 bases from V and 0 bases from J, with 6 bases between. Germline CDR1 SGDLS, CDR2 YYNGEE. The CDR3 runs 13 residues. Original data processing: Junction-only immunoSEQ sequences carried no quality scores, so filtering differed. Assay: immunoSEQ multiplex PCR; the TCRdb copy retains only in-frame clones and omits some. The V and J calls and clone size were taken over from that table, and D and trimming were inferred from the DNA. The data hold some 500,000 clones, with 95% to 97% observed a single time. The chain is built from TRBV9 and TRBJ1-1; D ambiguous. This TCR was recovered from a woman under 40 in good health. The sequencing input was naive CD4+ T cells sorted from blood. Specified subset: CD45RA+ positively selected. The CDR3 is CASSAQMNTEAFF. CDR3 coding DNA: TGTGCCAGCAGCGCACAAATGAACACTGAAGCTTTCTTT.